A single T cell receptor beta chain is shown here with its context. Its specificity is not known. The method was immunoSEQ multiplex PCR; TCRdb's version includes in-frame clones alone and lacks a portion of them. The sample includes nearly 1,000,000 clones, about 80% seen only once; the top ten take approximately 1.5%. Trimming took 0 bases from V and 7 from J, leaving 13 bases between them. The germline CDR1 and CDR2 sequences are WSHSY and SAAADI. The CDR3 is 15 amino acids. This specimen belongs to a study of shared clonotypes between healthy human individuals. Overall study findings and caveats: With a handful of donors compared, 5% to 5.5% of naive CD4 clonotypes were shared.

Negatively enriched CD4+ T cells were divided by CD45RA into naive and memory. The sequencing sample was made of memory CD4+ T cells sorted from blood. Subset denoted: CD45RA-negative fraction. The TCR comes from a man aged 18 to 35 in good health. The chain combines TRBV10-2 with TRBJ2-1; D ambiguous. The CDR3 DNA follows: TGCGCCAGCAGTGAGTCCTGGACCCTTAGGAATGAGCAGTTCTTC. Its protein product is CASSESWTLRNEQFF.